This T cell receptor beta chain was observed in a study of blood T cell repertoires in COVID-19 (TCRdb year 2020). General notes on the study: Collaborator samples came from the United States, Italy and Spain and covered acute and convalescent phases of COVID-19. The prospective study material was composed of cDNA or gDNA derived from T cells, B-cell-depleted T cells, or PBMCs. Subjects who had been exposed to COVID-19, were actively infected with it, or had recovered from it provided the deeply sampled blood TCRbeta repertoires that made up the dataset. The repertoires were made available in a free public database intended to serve as a resource for research on the immune response to SARS-CoV-2. Samples came from the ongoing ImmuneRACE study (first 160 participants) plus 1,254 subjects from 6 global collaborators. A de-identified subject ID, COVID-19 status, age in years and sex were almost always included in the sample metadata. HLA class I and class II types, where available, came from metadata supplied by the sample provider rather than from assay-based typing.

Deletion took 11 bases off V and 3 bases off J, with a span of 22 bases between the germline ends. The CDR3 sequence holds 15 residues, the cysteine and phenylalanine included. Only the CDR3 region is kept as DNA, spanning 45 bases read in frame from base 1. Per the germline V gene, SGHAT is the CDR1 and FQNNGV is the CDR2. Concerning this clone itself: Its antigen is currently not known. Base qualities are not at hand, and no much larger clone is one base apart.

Here is what the overall study found, with its caveats: The quantity of clinical and demographic metadata differed by source and by participant and was supplied without curation.

TCRbeta CDR3 regions were amplified from genomic DNA by means of the immunoSEQ Assay, a bias-controlled multiplex PCR. The study's own analysis went as follows. The number of nucleated cells in each sample was estimated by amplification of reference gene primers within the assay. To quantify the absolute abundance of each unique TCRbeta CDR3 rearrangement, sequence reads were collapsed and filtered. For each sample, productive Simpson clonality was calculated as the square root of Simpson's diversity index across productive rearrangements. TCRdb provides this immuneACCESS table in a form limited to in-frame rearrangements. Some clones are lacking; in checked studies, under half of them reflect an unresolved V gene, and why the rest are absent is not known. V and J calls and clone size are copied from that table; D and trimming were computed from the DNA. The sample records 26,000 or so clones, roughly 91% of which are singletons. About a sixth of the sample goes to the ten largest clones.

Each collaborating institution followed its own protocols to collect whole blood in K2EDTA tubes. For TCRbeta analysis, collaborators shipped samples as frozen whole blood, isolated PBMCs, or DNA extracted from either of those sample types. The TCR sequence derives from a human donor with active COVID-19. The donor label of this sample is uncertain. Sequencing was performed on peripheral blood. The V and J genes are TRBV11-2 and TRBJ1-1, with a tentative D gene TRBD1 over 6 matching bases. In nucleotide form, the sequence is TGTGCCCATAAATTGGGGTTAGGGGGGGACACTGAAGCTTTCTTT. Its protein is CAHKLGLGGDTEAFF.